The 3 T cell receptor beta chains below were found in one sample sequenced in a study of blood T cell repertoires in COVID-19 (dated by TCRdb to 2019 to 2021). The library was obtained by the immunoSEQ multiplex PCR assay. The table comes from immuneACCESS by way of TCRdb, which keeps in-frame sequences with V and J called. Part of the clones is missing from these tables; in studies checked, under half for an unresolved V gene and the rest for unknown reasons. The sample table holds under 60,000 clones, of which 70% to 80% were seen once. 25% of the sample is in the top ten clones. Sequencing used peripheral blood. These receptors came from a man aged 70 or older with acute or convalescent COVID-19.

CDR3 region: CASSLFGGGWDTQYF. The CDR3 region has the DNA TGTGCCAGCAGTTTATTCGGCGGGGGGTGGGATACGCAGTATTTT. V is TRBV28 and J is TRBJ2-3; 8 bases are a match to TRBD2. CDR3 length: 15 amino acids. Trimming removed 1 base from V and 6 bases from J; junction bases left unmatched: 6. Germline values: CDR1 MDHEN, CDR2 SYDVKM.

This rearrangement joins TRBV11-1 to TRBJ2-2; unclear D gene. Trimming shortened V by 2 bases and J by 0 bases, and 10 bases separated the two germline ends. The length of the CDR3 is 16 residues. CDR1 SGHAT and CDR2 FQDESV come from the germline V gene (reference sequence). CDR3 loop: CASSLLAAANTGELFF. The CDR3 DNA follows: TGTGCCAGCAGCTTATTGGCGGCGGCGAACACCGGGGAGCTGTTTTTT.

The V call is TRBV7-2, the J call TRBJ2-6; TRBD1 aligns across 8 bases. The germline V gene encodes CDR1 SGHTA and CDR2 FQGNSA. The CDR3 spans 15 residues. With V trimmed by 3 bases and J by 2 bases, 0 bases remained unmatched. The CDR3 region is CASSLGQAGANVLTF. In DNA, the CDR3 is TGTGCCAGCAGCTTGGGACAGGCTGGGGCCAACGTCCTGACTTTC.